This T cell receptor beta chain was found in a study of T cell responses to AZD1222 COVID-19 vaccine. Overall study: Second-dose timings of about 4 or about 12 weeks were pooled.

The ends lost 6 bases at V and 2 bases at J; junction bases unmatched: 6. Germline CDR1 LNHDA, CDR2 SQIVND (reference sequence). The CDR3 spans 15 residues. Here immunoSEQ multiplex PCR was the method, and the copy in TCRdb shows in-frame clones only, minus some. This sample yields 110,000 to 150,000 clones, of which roughly 92% are seen a single time; over 1.5% belongs to the top ten. This TCR was sampled from an adult in good health. Material: peripheral blood, obtained on day 0 of AZD1222 vaccination. The chain uses TRBV19 and TRBJ1-5, with 8 positions matching TRBD1. Here the CDR3 DNA reads TGTGCCAGTAGACCAGGGGGCGCGGGCAATCAGCCCCAGCATTTT. Translated: CASRPGGAGNQPQHF. Full variable domain (remainder filled in from reference TRBV19 and TRBJ1-5): DGGITQSPKYLFRKEGQNVTLSCEQNLNHDAMYWYRQDPGQGLRLIYYSQIVNDFQKGDIAEGYSVSREKKESFPLTVTSAQKNPTAFYLCASRPGGAGNQPQHFGDGTRLSIL.